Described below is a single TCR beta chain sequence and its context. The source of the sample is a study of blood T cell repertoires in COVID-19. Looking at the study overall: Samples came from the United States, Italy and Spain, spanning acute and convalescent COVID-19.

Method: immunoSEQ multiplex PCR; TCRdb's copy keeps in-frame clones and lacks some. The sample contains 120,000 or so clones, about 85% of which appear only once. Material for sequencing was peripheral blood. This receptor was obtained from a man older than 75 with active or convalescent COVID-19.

The DNA for the CDR3 is TGTGCCATCAGTGAGTCGGGGACAGGGCCTAGCACAGATACGCAGTATTTT. It encodes CAISESGTGPSTDTQYF. J is TRBJ2-3 and V is TRBV10-3, with 9 positions matching TRBD1. The J segment lost 0 bases and the V segment lost 0 bases, leaving 4 bases of the junction unmatched. Germline assignment: CDR1 ENHRY and CDR2 SYGVKD. CDR3 length: 17 amino acids.